This T cell receptor (beta chain) is from a study of T cell responses to AZD1222 COVID-19 vaccine (dated by TCRdb to the early 2020s). Regarding the study in general: A total of more than 230 trial participants underwent TCR sequencing, of whom 200 to 220 received two doses of AZD1222 and around 25 received two doses of the MenACWY control vaccine. Trial participants were enrolled by age into 18-55, 56-69 and 70-plus year subgroups, with about 150, 27 and 61 TCR-sequenced participants respectively. What the authors observed across the whole study: Vaccine-associated CD4 TCRs spanned the whole spike protein, with dominant responses in regions 160-218 and 743-854. After two AZD1222 doses, both the breadth and the depth of spike-specific TCRs were significantly higher than at day 0 and than in MenACWY recipients. No day 14 peak-response samples were available, so repertoires were characterized only after the peak T cell response. Conclusions about previously exposed vaccinees are limited, since just 6 or 7 AZD1222 recipients were seropositive for SARS-CoV-2 at baseline. Most participants were white British and females outnumbered males, and the authors suggested that clonal diversity may have been underestimated. Reportedly, close to half of the unique spike-specific TCRs recognized epitopes lying outside the regions that are mutated in the B.1.351 and B.1.1.7 variants. The 56-69-year group was small, and its depth increase did not reach significance, likely because of low power.

CDR1 and CDR2, per the germline V gene, are SGHRS and YFSETQ. Including cysteine and phenylalanine, the CDR3 has 16 amino acids. Only the CDR3 part of the read is kept: 48 bases, read in frame from the first base. V has 4 bases trimmed and J has 6 bases trimmed; junction bases matching no gene number 7. The table lists this clone with a few counts. Its antigen remains unidentified. No quality values exist for individual bases; no much larger clone is one base distant. This specimen's time point label, interpreted: about 28 days (+/-7) after the second vaccine dose. AZD1222 recipients given second doses at about 4 weeks or at about 12 weeks were pooled, since spike-specific TCR depth and breadth were not found to differ between the two schedules. The vaccinee samples were drawn from two UK trials, COV001 and COV002, one of which was a single-blind randomized controlled phase 2/3 trial testing AZD1222 (ChAdOx1 nCoV-19) in healthy adults. For TCRbeta chain sequencing, PBMC samples were collected from trial participants at day 0 and at day 28 after the second dose.

The CDR3 regions of human TCRbeta chains were analyzed by immunosequencing. The paper's data handling went like this. TCRs in the repertoires were compared against a reference library of SARS-CoV-2-specific TCRs that had been generated with the MIRA antigen-specificity platform. Breadth was defined as the fraction of unique TCRs that were SARS-CoV-2-associated. Depth was defined as the fraction of total T cells that were SARS-CoV-2-associated. Using the MIRA data, each spike-specific TCR was assigned both to the spike region to which the TCR was reactive and to a CD4 or CD8 class. Log10-transformed breadth and depth values were compared by one-way ANOVA with Sidak's multiple comparisons tests. TCRdb carries this immuneACCESS record with in-frame sequences only. Its versions omit some clonotypes, under half of them owing to an unresolved V gene in the studies checked, with the rest unexplained. V and J calls and clone size are given by that table; D and trimming were obtained from the DNA. The sample table contains 97,000 or so clones; only one count was recorded for more than 85% of them. About 9% of the sample goes to the ten largest clones.

Source: peripheral blood, taken 28 days after the second AZD1222 dose. The clonotype comes from an adult who received the AZD1222 COVID-19 vaccine. The sequence is built from TRBV5-1 and TRBJ2-2; 12 nucleotides in the junction match TRBD1. The base sequence is TGCGCCAGCAGCGTAACCGGGACAGGGGGCTCCGGGGAGCTGTTTTTT. Protein translation: CASSVTGTGGSGELFF.